This TCR beta chain was sequenced during a study of blood T cells in healthy people across ages. Each sample provided at least 6 micrograms of extracted total RNA. It was with a sample-barcoded 5' primer and a J-beta primer mix that a second PCR of roughly 7 to 12 cycles was run. TCRdb reprocessed the 5' RACE reads via MiXCR and lists one record per CDR3 protein. The sample carries roughly 1.9 million distinct CDR3 sequences, 30% to 40% recorded once. V lost 3 bases and J lost 13; bases outside the gene matches: 12. CDR3 size: 14 residues. CDR1 is SGDLS, CDR2 YYNGEE, per germline. The sequenced material came from blood. The origin of this receptor is a human donor in good health. V gene TRBV9 combines with J gene TRBJ2-4; 8 nucleotides line up with TRBD2. DNA of the CDR3: TGTGCCAGCAGCGCGGGGGGGGCAATCAATGAGCAGTACTTC. As protein: CASSAGGAINEQYF.